What follows are 23 T cell receptor beta chains derived from one specimen sequenced in a study of human T cells and chemical hapten exposure. Time point: healthy volunteer bleed at 6 weeks. Unseparated into fractions, whole blood served as the source from which total RNA was extracted. Using its own MiXCR run on the RACE reads, TCRdb lists one record per CDR3 protein. In the table there are under 90,000 distinct CDR3 sequences, 8.6% of which are singletons. Sequenced material: whole blood. The receptors originated from a male donor in good health. Some clones in this sample may be carry-over from other donors' samples.

This clonotype has more than one count but fewer than ten. This chain uses TRBV4-3 with TRBJ1-1; D unclear. The CDR3 has 15 amino acids. Germline CDR1 reads LGHNA; CDR2 reads YSLEER. The V and J ends lost 0 bases and 0 bases respectively, with 8 bases between them. DNA for the CDR3: TGCGCCAGCAGCCAAGAGAGGGATTTGAACACTGAAGCTTTCTTT. Amino acid sequence: CASSQERDLNTEAFF.

The sample holds many counts of this clonotype. The chain's CDR3 is CAINDVPYEQYF. The DNA for the CDR3 is TGTGCCATCAACGATGTTCCCTACGAGCAGTACTTC. The chain has TRBV10-3 and TRBJ2-7; D gene uncertain. This CDR3 has 12 amino acids. Germline CDR1 ENHRY, CDR2 SYGVKD. V lost 7 bases to trimming and J lost 2 bases, with 9 bases between them.

A few counts support this clonotype. This chain uses TRBV27 with TRBJ2-3, with a possible D match to TRBD2 (5 bases). Germline V gives CDR1 MNHEY, CDR2 SMNVEV (reference sequence). This CDR3 is built from 15 residues. With 6 bases removed from V and 0 bases from J, the gap between germline ends came to 13 bases. The CDR3: CASSLDWASTDTQYF. CDR3 nucleotides: TGTGCCAGCAGCCTGGACTGGGCTAGCACAGATACGCAGTATTTT.

This clonotype appeared a few times. This sequence joins TRBV29-1 and TRBJ1-3; D is uncertain. Trimming removed 7 bases at V and 0 bases at J, with 13 bases between. Germline V gene lookup returns CDR1 SQVTM and CDR2 ANQGSEA. The CDR3 spans 14 residues. CDR3 DNA: TGCAGCGCAACCAGGCTGGGCTCTGGAAACACCATATATTTT. It codes for CSATRLGSGNTIYF.

The chain joins TRBV7-9 to TRBJ2-6; 10 bases align to TRBD1. Germline assignment: CDR1 SEHNR and CDR2 FQNEAQ (reference sequence). The CDR3 is 17 amino acids. V was pared by 6 bases and J by 1 base, with 6 bases of the junction left unmatched. CDR3 sequence: CASRRTGGISGANVLTF. The CDR3, as DNA: TGTGCCAGCAGGCGGACAGGGGGAATATCTGGGGCCAACGTCCTGACTTTC.

This clonotype appeared a few times. The chain uses TRBV7-9 and TRBJ2-7; no clear D. CDR1 and CDR2 from the germline V gene are SEHNR and FQNEAQ (reference sequence). The CDR3 length is 12 residues. Trimming left V 1 base short and J 4 bases short, with 5 bases between. The CDR3 DNA reads TGTGCCAGCAGCTTAGATAATTACGAGCAGTACTTC. Amino acids: CASSLDNYEQYF.

Many counts were recorded for this clonotype. This chain uses TRBV20-1 with TRBJ2-3, with D possibly matching TRBD1 (6 bases). Trimming removed 6 bases from V and 0 bases from J, with 13 bases in between. Germline V gives CDR1 DFQATT, CDR2 SNEGSKA (reference sequence). CDR3 length: 14 residues. The chain's CDR3 is CSAIRDTSTDTQYF. The CDR3 nucleotides are TGCAGTGCGATACGGGACACTAGCACAGATACGCAGTATTTT.

The J gene is TRBJ2-7, the V gene TRBV25-1; D is uncertain. The CDR3 has 14 residues. The ends were cut back, 4 bases at V and 2 bases at J, with 12 bases in the middle. CDR1 MGHDK and CDR2 SYGVNS come from the germline V gene. The CDR3 region has the DNA TGTGCCAGCAGTGGCAGGACGCCCCCCTACGAGCAGTACTTC. Translation: CASSGRTPPYEQYF.

The chain employs TRBV6-5 and TRBJ2-3; TRBD2 matches 11 bases. Trimming at V came to 1 base and at J to 6 bases, leaving 6 bases not matched to a gene. CDR1 and CDR2 from the germline V gene are MNHEY and SVGAGI. The CDR3 is 16 residues long. The DNA for the CDR3 is TGTGCCAGCAGTTACTTAACTAGCGGGAGTAAGGATACGCAGTATTTT. It encodes CASSYLTSGSKDTQYF.

This clonotype appeared a few times. CDR3 in amino acids: CASSTRQGGDYYGYTF. The CDR3 nucleotides read TGTGCCAGCAGCACCCGACAGGGGGGAGATTACTATGGCTACACCTTC. This chain links TRBV7-2 with TRBJ1-2, with TRBD1 matching over 9 bases. J lost 3 bases, V lost 5 bases, and 10 bases had no gene match. The CDR3 is 16 amino acids. CDR1 and CDR2 (germline): SGHTA, FQGNSA.

The chain has TRBV29-1 and TRBJ1-5, with D hard to call. V was clipped by 5 bases and J by 2 bases, with 10 bases between them. Germline CDR1 and CDR2: SQVTM and ANQGSEA. The CDR3 has 13 residues. The CDR3 coding sequence is TGCAGCGTTTACACCGGGGGCAATCAGCCCCAGCATTTT. The encoded protein is CSVYTGGNQPQHF.

This clonotype was recorded at least ten times. This sequence joins TRBV6-6 and TRBJ1-4, with no clear D. The CDR3 length is 14 residues. Trimming took off 6 bases at V and 0 bases at J, with 8 bases between the two ends. In germline, CDR1 is MNHNY, CDR2 SVGAGI (reference sequence). CDR3 loop: CASSFGPTNEKLFF. The CDR3 nucleotides are TGTGCCAGCAGCTTCGGGCCAACTAATGAAAAACTGTTTTTT.

The sample holds a few counts of this clonotype. The rearrangement joins TRBV20-1 to TRBJ2-3, with 10 bases fitting TRBD2. Germline V gene data show CDR1 as DFQATT and CDR2 as SNEGSKA (reference sequence). The CDR3 contains 14 residues. Trimming took 5 bases from V and 2 from J; bases not matched to a gene: 4. In DNA, the CDR3 is TGCAGTGCTGCAACTAGCGGGAACACAGATACGCAGTATTTT. This translates into CSAATSGNTDTQYF.

The chain uses TRBV7-9 and TRBJ1-2; D not certain. Germline V lookup: CDR1 SEHNR, CDR2 FQNEAQ (reference sequence). The CDR3 consists of 14 residues. Trimming shortened V by 7 bases and J by 4 bases, and 16 bases separated the two germline ends. In DNA, the CDR3 is TGTGCCAGCACCCTTGAAGGCCAGGCCTATGGCTACACCTTC. It translates to CASTLEGQAYGYTF.

The chain couples TRBV18 to TRBJ2-7, with a weak D call TRBD1 (5 bases). CDR1 is KGHSH, CDR2 LQKENI, per germline. V lost 3 bases to trimming and J lost 2 bases, with 11 bases between them. The CDR3 loop spans 14 amino acids. The CDR3 reads CASSPVRAPYEQYF. CDR3 in DNA: TGTGCCAGCTCACCGGTCAGGGCCCCCTACGAGCAGTACTTC.

The rearrangement joins TRBV2 to TRBJ1-4; D is possibly TRBD1 (6 bases). The CDR3 extends over 16 amino acids. V was clipped by 7 bases and J by 6 bases, with 21 bases between them. From germline, CDR1 is SNHLY and CDR2 FYNNEI. The CDR3 is CASKETVTGGDEKLFF. As DNA, the CDR3 is TGTGCCAGCAAGGAAACGGTGACAGGAGGGGATGAAAAACTGTTTTTT.

This clonotype came up many times. The chain combines TRBV6-2 or TRBV6-3 with TRBJ1-5; D remains ambiguous. Per germline, CDR1 MNHEY and CDR2 SVGEGT. CDR3 length equals 20 residues. V lost 2 bases and J 5 bases, leaving 28 bases between the germline ends. The CDR3 sequence is CASSYNRDGYSNQRHQPQHF. The CDR3 nucleotides read TGTGCCAGCAGTTACAACAGAGACGGCTATAGCAATCAGCGCCATCAGCCCCAGCATTTT.

The CDR3 protein is CASSRTSGRAGETQYF. DNA for the CDR3: TGTGCCAGCAGCAGGACTAGCGGGAGGGCCGGAGAGACCCAGTACTTC. This chain connects TRBV5-6 to TRBJ2-5; 15 positions match TRBD2. V shed 4 bases and J 4 bases; nucleotides not matched to a gene: 5. Germline V gene data show CDR1 as SGHDT and CDR2 as YYEEEE. The CDR3 runs 16 residues.

The CDR3, as DNA: TGCGCCAGCAGCTTGAGCTACCCGTACACTGAAGCTTTCTTT. This translates into CASSLSYPYTEAFF. The chain is built from TRBV5-1 and TRBJ1-1, with D unclear. Germline loops: CDR1 SGHRS, CDR2 YFSETQ. CDR3 length: 14 residues. V shed 1 base and J shed 3 bases, with 10 bases lying between them.

The rearrangement links TRBV5-5 to TRBJ2-1, with TRBD1 as a possible D gene (5 bases). CDR3 length: 14 residues. Trimming shortened V by 0 bases and J by 5 bases, and 9 bases separated the two germline ends. Germline CDR1 is SGHKS and CDR2 is YYEKEE (reference sequence). CDR3 amino acids: CASSLGRVHNEQFF. The CDR3, as DNA: TGTGCCAGCAGCTTGGGCAGGGTCCACAATGAGCAGTTCTTC. Full variable domain (outside the CDR3, taken from reference TRBV5-5 and TRBJ2-1): DAGVTQSPTHLIKTRGQQVTLRCSPISGHKSVSWYQQVLGQGPQFIFQYYEKEERGRGNFPDRFSARQFPNYSSELNVNALLLGDSALYLCASSLGRVHNEQFFGPGTRLTVL.

V usage is TRBV20-1 and J usage is TRBJ1-4; the match to TRBD1 covers 8 bases. Per germline, CDR1 DFQATT and CDR2 SNEGSKA (reference sequence). With V trimmed by 3 bases and J by 3 bases, 6 bases remained unmatched. The CDR3 is made up of 15 amino acids. This CDR3 is CSASPPGGPNEKLFF. The CDR3 nucleotides read TGCAGTGCTAGTCCACCAGGGGGCCCTAATGAAAAACTGTTTTTT.

This clonotype was detected many times. The chain carries TRBV6-5 and TRBJ2-4, with D possibly TRBD1 on 5 matching bases. With 2 bases removed from V and 0 bases from J, the gap between germline ends came to 8 bases. The CDR3 runs to 15 residues. Germline CDR1 MNHEY, CDR2 SVGAGI. This chain's CDR3 is CASSYQGVAKNIQYF. As DNA, the CDR3 is TGTGCCAGCAGTTACCAAGGGGTAGCCAAAAACATTCAGTACTTC.

This clonotype was observed at least ten times. The V and J genes are TRBV14 and TRBJ1-1; D gene unclear. The V gene's germline CDR1 is SGHDN and CDR2 FVKESK. The CDR3 contains 13 residues. V was cut by 1 base and J by 2 bases, with 5 bases left in between. DNA of the CDR3: TGTGCCAGCAGCCAAGGCTTTAACACTGAAGCTTTCTTT. Translation: CASSQGFNTEAFF.